What follows describes a single T cell receptor beta chain. The data stem from a study of T cell responses to AZD1222 COVID-19 vaccine. The CDR3 is made up of 12 amino acids. V lost 0 bases, J lost 13 bases, and 10 bases lay in between. Germline CDR1 and CDR2: WSHSY and SAAADI. The table came from immunoSEQ multiplex PCR; TCRdb's copy has only in-frame clones and leaves some out. The sample consists of 110,000 to 150,000 clones, approximately 85% of them appearing once. The material sequenced was peripheral blood, taken on day 0 of AZD1222 vaccination. The receptor was isolated from an adult in good health. The chain has TRBV10-2 and TRBJ2-1; no reliable D call. CDR3 residues: CASSESEGPQFF. The CDR3 bases are TGCGCCAGCAGTGAGTCGGAAGGACCACAGTTCTTC.